This is a list of T cell receptor beta chains from one sample in a study of cytomegalovirus exposure and HLA in healthy donors. The data were produced by immunoSEQ multiplex PCR, yet TCRdb's version contains in-frame clones alone and is incomplete. The data hold tens of thousands of clones, with 75% to 85% observed a single time. The sequencing sample was made of PBMCs. These receptors were obtained from a woman aged 35 to 49 in good health and CMV-seropositive. The CDR3 runs from the conserved cysteine through the conserved F or W. A D gene is named only where the DNA matches it firmly. Clone size is stated in some rows and not others, as once, few, many or a class when expanded.

clone_size: .; j_call: TRBJ2-6; v_call: TRBV9; d_call: .; cdr3_aa: CASSVNSNGANVLTF; cdr3_nt: TGTGCCAGCAGCGTAAATAGCAATGGGGCCAACGTCCTGACTTTC
clone_size: .; j_call: TRBJ1-6; v_call: TRBV5-1; d_call: TRBD1; cdr3_aa: CASSLDGTGNNSPLHF; cdr3_nt: TGCGCCAGCAGCTTGGACGGGACAGGGAATAATTCACCCCTCCACTTT
clone_size: .; j_call: TRBJ1-4; v_call: TRBV14; d_call: .; cdr3_aa: CASSPDKFGVEKLFF; cdr3_nt: TGTGCCAGCAGCCCGGACAAGTTTGGGGTTGAAAAACTGTTTTTT
clone_size: few; j_call: TRBJ2-6; v_call: TRBV7-9; d_call: .; cdr3_aa: CASTTFQGSGANVLTF; cdr3_nt: TGTGCCAGCACCACCTTCCAGGGATCTGGGGCCAACGTCCTGACTTTC
clone_size: .; j_call: TRBJ2-2; v_call: TRBV4-1; d_call: .; cdr3_aa: CASSQEVGQYTGELFF; cdr3_nt: TGCGCCAGCAGCCAAGAGGTGGGGCAATACACCGGGGAGCTGTTTTTT
clone_size: once; j_call: TRBJ1-1; v_call: TRBV2; d_call: TRBD1; cdr3_aa: CASSLRTGEYTEAFF; cdr3_nt: TGTGCCAGCAGTCTCCGGACAGGGGAGTACACTGAAGCTTTCTTT
clone_size: .; j_call: TRBJ1-5; v_call: TRBV28; d_call: .; cdr3_aa: CASTYRRRGNQPQHF; cdr3_nt: TGTGCCAGCACCTATAGGAGGCGGGGCAATCAGCCCCAGCATTTT
clone_size: .; j_call: TRBJ2-7; v_call: TRBV6-5; d_call: .; cdr3_aa: CASSYRGTHEQYF; cdr3_nt: TGTGCCAGCAGTTACAGGGGTACCCACGAGCAGTACTTC
clone_size: .; j_call: TRBJ1-5; v_call: TRBV15; d_call: .; cdr3_aa: CATSRDILRDQPQHF; cdr3_nt: TGTGCCACCAGCAGAGATATTCTCCGCGATCAGCCCCAGCATTTT
clone_size: .; j_call: TRBJ2-1; v_call: TRBV27; d_call: TRBD2; cdr3_aa: CASSLLAGESFNEQFF; cdr3_nt: TGTGCCAGCAGTTTGCTGGCGGGAGAATCCTTCAATGAGCAGTTCTTC
clone_size: once; j_call: TRBJ2-1; v_call: TRBV7-3; d_call: .; cdr3_aa: CASSPSHSNEQFF; cdr3_nt: TGTGCCAGCAGCCCGTCACACAGCAATGAGCAGTTCTTC
clone_size: .; j_call: TRBJ2-3; v_call: TRBV29-1; d_call: .; cdr3_aa: CSVEKGSGDTQYF; cdr3_nt: TGCAGCGTTGAAAAGGGGTCGGGAGATACGCAGTATTTT
clone_size: .; j_call: TRBJ1-5; v_call: TRBV6-1; d_call: .; cdr3_aa: CASSERPIQGFGNQPQHF; cdr3_nt: TGTGCCAGCAGTGAAAGACCCATACAGGGCTTTGGCAATCAGCCCCAGCATTTT
clone_size: .; j_call: TRBJ2-3; v_call: TRBV27; d_call: .; cdr3_aa: CASTSADTQYF; cdr3_nt: TGTGCCAGCACCTCTGCAGATACGCAGTATTTT
clone_size: .; j_call: TRBJ2-7; v_call: TRBV6-1; d_call: TRBD1; cdr3_aa: CASSFTGTGTYEQYF; cdr3_nt: TGTGCCAGCAGTTTTACGGGGACAGGGACCTACGAGCAGTACTTC
clone_size: .; j_call: TRBJ2-2; v_call: TRBV7-9; d_call: TRBD2; cdr3_aa: CASSPRTSGYNTGELFF; cdr3_nt: TGTGCCAGCAGCCCCCGGACTAGCGGGTATAACACCGGGGAGCTGTTTTTT
clone_size: .; j_call: TRBJ2-5; v_call: TRBV5-1; d_call: TRBD2; cdr3_aa: CASSSERELEETQYF; cdr3_nt: TGCGCCAGCAGCTCAGAGCGGGAGTTGGAGGAGACCCAGTACTTC
clone_size: .; j_call: TRBJ2-1; v_call: TRBV23-1; d_call: .; cdr3_aa: CASIGSGRHSYNEQFF; cdr3_nt: TGCGCCAGTATCGGGAGCGGGCGGCACTCCTACAATGAGCAGTTCTTC
clone_size: .; j_call: TRBJ2-7; v_call: TRBV2; d_call: .; cdr3_aa: CASSWALRTYETYEQYF; cdr3_nt: TGTGCCAGCTCATGGGCACTCCGGACTTACGAAACCTACGAGCAGTACTTC
clone_size: .; j_call: TRBJ1-2; v_call: TRBV6-5; d_call: .; cdr3_aa: CASSYATFDGYTF; cdr3_nt: TGTGCCAGCAGTTACGCGACATTCGATGGCTACACCTTC
clone_size: .; j_call: TRBJ2-5; v_call: TRBV18; d_call: .; cdr3_aa: CASSPNGVHQETQYF; cdr3_nt: TGTGCCAGCTCACCAAACGGAGTACACCAAGAGACCCAGTACTTC
clone_size: .; j_call: TRBJ1-1; v_call: TRBV18; d_call: .; cdr3_aa: CASSPREARVTEAFF; cdr3_nt: TGTGCCAGCTCACCGCGGGAGGCAAGAGTAACTGAAGCTTTCTTT
clone_size: .; j_call: TRBJ1-1; v_call: TRBV5-1; d_call: .; cdr3_aa: CASTLWGGNTEAFF; cdr3_nt: TGCGCCAGCACCCTCTGGGGGGGGAACACTGAAGCTTTCTTT
clone_size: .; j_call: TRBJ1-5; v_call: TRBV28; d_call: TRBD1; cdr3_aa: CASRTGVDQPQHF; cdr3_nt: TGTGCCAGCAGGACAGGGGTGGATCAGCCCCAGCATTTT
clone_size: .; j_call: TRBJ2-7; v_call: TRBV4-2; d_call: TRBD1; cdr3_aa: CASSLLPDRESYHEQYF; cdr3_nt: TGTGCCAGCAGCCTTCTCCCGGACAGGGAATCATACCACGAGCAGTACTTC
clone_size: few; j_call: TRBJ1-5; v_call: TRBV4-1; d_call: .; cdr3_aa: CASSPGGAGEPQHF; cdr3_nt: TGCGCCAGCAGCCCTGGGGGCGCTGGGGAGCCCCAGCATTTT
clone_size: .; j_call: TRBJ2-3; v_call: TRBV29-1; d_call: TRBD2; cdr3_aa: CSVDLTSARSDTQYF; cdr3_nt: TGCAGCGTTGACCTGACTAGCGCCCGCTCGGATACGCAGTATTTT
clone_size: .; j_call: TRBJ2-1; v_call: TRBV27; d_call: TRBD1; cdr3_aa: CASSLGTGHNEQFF; cdr3_nt: TGTGCCAGCAGTTTAGGGACAGGGCACAATGAGCAGTTCTTC
clone_size: .; j_call: TRBJ2-7; v_call: TRBV7-3; d_call: TRBD1; cdr3_aa: CASSRDRGGEQYF; cdr3_nt: TGTGCCAGCAGCCGCGACAGGGGGGGCGAGCAGTACTTC
clone_size: .; j_call: TRBJ1-1; v_call: TRBV2; d_call: .; cdr3_aa: CASSETPGVEAFF; cdr3_nt: TGTGCCAGCAGTGAGACGCCCGGGGTTGAAGCTTTCTTT
clone_size: .; j_call: TRBJ2-7; v_call: TRBV19; d_call: TRBD1; cdr3_aa: CAGRTGRDEQYF; cdr3_nt: TGTGCCGGACGGACAGGGCGCGACGAGCAGTACTTC
clone_size: few; j_call: TRBJ2-7; v_call: TRBV28; d_call: .; cdr3_aa: CASVSADPYEQYF; cdr3_nt: TGTGCCAGCGTCTCGGCGGATCCCTACGAGCAGTACTTC
clone_size: .; j_call: TRBJ2-5; v_call: TRBV28; d_call: TRBD1; cdr3_aa: CASSLGQKETQYF; cdr3_nt: TGTGCCAGCAGTTTGGGACAGAAAGAGACCCAGTACTTC
clone_size: few; j_call: TRBJ1-2; v_call: TRBV14; d_call: .; cdr3_aa: CASSPRDYGGYTF; cdr3_nt: TGTGCCAGCAGCCCCCGGGACTACGGGGGCTACACCTTC
clone_size: .; j_call: TRBJ2-5; v_call: TRBV27; d_call: TRBD1; cdr3_aa: CASSLGQGVETQYF; cdr3_nt: TGTGCCAGCAGTTTAGGGCAGGGGGTAGAGACCCAGTACTTC
clone_size: .; j_call: TRBJ1-4; v_call: TRBV5-1; d_call: .; cdr3_aa: CASSLTGATNEKLFF; cdr3_nt: TGCGCCAGCAGCCTAACGGGTGCAACTAATGAAAAACTGTTTTTT
clone_size: .; j_call: TRBJ2-3; v_call: TRBV7-2; d_call: TRBD2; cdr3_aa: CASSPWTSGTDTQYF; cdr3_nt: TGTGCCAGCAGCCCCTGGACTAGCGGCACAGATACGCAGTATTTT
clone_size: .; j_call: TRBJ2-3; v_call: TRBV10-1; d_call: .; cdr3_aa: CASSANRPKGGYTQYF; cdr3_nt: TGCGCCAGCAGTGCTAACAGGCCGAAGGGAGGATATACGCAGTATTTT
clone_size: .; j_call: TRBJ2-1; v_call: TRBV11-3; d_call: TRBD2; cdr3_aa: CASSGGLGSYNEQFF; cdr3_nt: TGTGCCAGCAGCGGGGGACTAGGCTCCTACAATGAGCAGTTCTTC
clone_size: .; j_call: TRBJ1-6; v_call: TRBV30; d_call: .; cdr3_aa: CAWSGTKGHNSPLHF; cdr3_nt: TGTGCCTGGTCCGGGACTAAGGGCCATAATTCACCCCTCCACTTT
clone_size: .; j_call: TRBJ1-2; v_call: TRBV15; d_call: .; cdr3_aa: CATSPLLSNYGYTF; cdr3_nt: TGTGCCACCAGTCCGCTTCTATCCAACTACGGCTACACCTTC
clone_size: .; j_call: TRBJ1-1; v_call: TRBV5-1; d_call: .; cdr3_aa: CASSSTGRDDEAFF; cdr3_nt: TGCGCCAGCAGCTCAACAGGCAGGGATGATGAAGCTTTCTTT
clone_size: .; j_call: TRBJ1-5; v_call: TRBV6-1; d_call: .; cdr3_aa: CASSEADGGTQPQHF; cdr3_nt: TGTGCCAGCAGTGAAGCAGACGGGGGGACTCAGCCCCAGCATTTT
clone_size: .; j_call: TRBJ2-1; v_call: TRBV2; d_call: .; cdr3_aa: CASSRLENNEQFF; cdr3_nt: TGTGCCAGCAGTCGACTAGAAAACAATGAGCAGTTCTTC
clone_size: .; j_call: TRBJ1-2; v_call: TRBV9; d_call: .; cdr3_aa: CASSTDYGYTF; cdr3_nt: TGTGCCAGCAGCACGGACTATGGCTACACCTTC
clone_size: .; j_call: TRBJ2-5; v_call: TRBV18; d_call: .; cdr3_aa: CASSPRLTKSQETQYF; cdr3_nt: TGTGCCAGCTCACCCCGGCTGACAAAGAGCCAAGAGACCCAGTACTTC
clone_size: .; j_call: TRBJ2-7; v_call: TRBV7-8; d_call: TRBD2; cdr3_aa: CASSPGVAGAYEQYF; cdr3_nt: TGTGCCAGCAGCCCCGGGGTGGCGGGGGCCTACGAGCAGTACTTC
clone_size: few; j_call: TRBJ1-5; v_call: TRBV19; d_call: .; cdr3_aa: CASSIALNQPQHF; cdr3_nt: TGTGCCAGTAGTATCGCGCTAAATCAGCCCCAGCATTTT
clone_size: .; j_call: TRBJ1-1; v_call: TRBV19; d_call: TRBD1; cdr3_aa: CASAQGGQLNTEAFF; cdr3_nt: TGTGCCAGTGCCCAAGGGGGCCAGCTAAACACTGAAGCTTTCTTT
clone_size: .; j_call: TRBJ2-7; v_call: TRBV6-4; d_call: .; cdr3_aa: CASSGGNIEQYF; cdr3_nt: TGTGCCAGCAGTGGAGGGAATATCGAGCAGTACTTC
clone_size: few; j_call: TRBJ2-1; v_call: TRBV27; d_call: TRBD2; cdr3_aa: CASSLSLSSGRAWEQFF; cdr3_nt: TGTGCCAGCAGTTTATCGCTCTCTAGCGGGAGGGCCTGGGAGCAGTTCTTC
clone_size: .; j_call: TRBJ2-3; v_call: TRBV7-7; d_call: TRBD1; cdr3_aa: CASSRGQGPTDTQYF; cdr3_nt: TGTGCTAGCAGCCGCGGACAGGGACCTACAGATACGCAGTATTTT
clone_size: .; j_call: TRBJ2-1; v_call: TRBV25-1; d_call: .; cdr3_aa: CASSEGLASSYNEQFF; cdr3_nt: TGTGCCAGCAGTGAAGGGCTAGCGTCCTCCTACAATGAGCAGTTCTTC
clone_size: once; j_call: TRBJ2-3; v_call: TRBV6-5; d_call: TRBD2; cdr3_aa: CASSLAGGPTDTQYF; cdr3_nt: TGTGCCAGCTCTCTGGCGGGAGGGCCAACAGATACGCAGTATTTT
clone_size: .; j_call: TRBJ1-5; v_call: TRBV6-6; d_call: .; cdr3_aa: CASCVLEIIKPQHF; cdr3_nt: TGTGCCAGCTGTGTCCTGGAGATCATAAAGCCCCAGCATTTT
clone_size: .; j_call: TRBJ2-7; v_call: TRBV15; d_call: .; cdr3_aa: CATSRDRYEQYF; cdr3_nt: TGTGCCACCAGCAGAGATCGGTACGAGCAGTACTTC
clone_size: medium-sized; j_call: TRBJ2-2; v_call: TRBV25-1; d_call: .; cdr3_aa: CASSETADTGELFF; cdr3_nt: TGTGCCAGCAGTGAAACGGCGGATACCGGGGAGCTGTTTTTT
clone_size: .; j_call: TRBJ1-2; v_call: TRBV27; d_call: .; cdr3_aa: CASSPGGGGGYTF; cdr3_nt: TGTGCCAGCAGTCCAGGAGGTGGTGGTGGCTACACCTTC
clone_size: once; j_call: TRBJ2-7; v_call: TRBV27; d_call: TRBD1; cdr3_aa: CASSYQGQGYEQYF; cdr3_nt: TGTGCCAGCAGTTATCAGGGACAGGGCTACGAGCAGTACTTC
clone_size: few; j_call: TRBJ2-7; v_call: TRBV10-1; d_call: TRBD1; cdr3_aa: CATLDRDYEQYF; cdr3_nt: TGCGCCACCTTGGACAGGGACTACGAGCAGTACTTC